This TCR beta chain derives from a study of shared clonotypes between healthy human individuals. This clone appeared a single time. Germline loops: CDR1 SGHNT, CDR2 YENEEA. This CDR3 has 16 residues. The V and J ends lost 4 bases and 6 bases, in that order; junction bases with no gene match: 10. Some clones are missing from TCRdb's copy, which holds only in-frame ones; the method was immunoSEQ multiplex PCR. The data hold millions of clones, with over 85% observed a single time. The TCR sequence derives from a man between 18 and 29 years old in good health. The chain employs TRBV11-3 and TRBJ2-1; TRBD2 aligns across 9 bases. The source material was naive CD4+ T cells sorted from blood. Specified subset: CD45RA+ positively selected. CDR3 sequence reads: CASSSIAGERSNEQFF. Here the CDR3 DNA reads TGTGCCAGCAGCTCCATAGCGGGAGAAAGAAGCAATGAGCAGTTCTTC.